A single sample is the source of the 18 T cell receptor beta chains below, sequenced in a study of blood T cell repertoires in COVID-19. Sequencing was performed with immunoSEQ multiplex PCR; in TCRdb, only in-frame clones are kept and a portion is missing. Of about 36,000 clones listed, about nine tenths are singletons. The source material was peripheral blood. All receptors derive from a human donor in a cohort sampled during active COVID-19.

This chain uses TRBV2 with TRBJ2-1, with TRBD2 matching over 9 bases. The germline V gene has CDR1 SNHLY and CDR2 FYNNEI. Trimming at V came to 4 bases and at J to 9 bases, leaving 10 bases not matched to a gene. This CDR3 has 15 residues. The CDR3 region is CASSGLAGGPFEQFF. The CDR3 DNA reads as TGTGCCAGCAGTGGCCTGGCGGGAGGGCCTTTTGAGCAGTTCTTC.

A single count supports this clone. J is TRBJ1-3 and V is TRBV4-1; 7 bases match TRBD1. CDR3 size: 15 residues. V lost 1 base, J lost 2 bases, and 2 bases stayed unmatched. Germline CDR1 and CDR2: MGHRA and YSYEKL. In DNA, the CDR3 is TGCGCCAGCAGCCAAGTGCAGGGGGCTGGAAACACCATATATTTT. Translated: CASSQVQGAGNTIYF.

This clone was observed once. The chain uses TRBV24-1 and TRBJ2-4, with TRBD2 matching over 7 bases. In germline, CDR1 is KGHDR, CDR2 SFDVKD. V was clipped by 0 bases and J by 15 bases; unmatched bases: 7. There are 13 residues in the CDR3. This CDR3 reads CATSDLQSGVRYF. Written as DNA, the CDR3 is TGTGCCACCAGTGATTTGCAAAGCGGGGTAAGGTACTTC.

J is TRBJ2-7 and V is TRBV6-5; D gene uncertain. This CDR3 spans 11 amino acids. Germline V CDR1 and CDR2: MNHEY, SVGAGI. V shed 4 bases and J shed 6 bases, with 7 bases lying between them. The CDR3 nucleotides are TGTGCCAGCAGTTCTGCCAGCGAGCAGTACTTC. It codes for CASSSASEQYF.

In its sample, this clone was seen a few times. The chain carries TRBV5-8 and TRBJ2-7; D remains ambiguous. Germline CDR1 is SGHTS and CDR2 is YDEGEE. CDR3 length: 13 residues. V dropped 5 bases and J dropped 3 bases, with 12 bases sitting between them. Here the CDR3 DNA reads TGTGCCAGCAGACGATCAGTGGTCTACGAGCAGTACTTC. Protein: CASRRSVVYEQYF.

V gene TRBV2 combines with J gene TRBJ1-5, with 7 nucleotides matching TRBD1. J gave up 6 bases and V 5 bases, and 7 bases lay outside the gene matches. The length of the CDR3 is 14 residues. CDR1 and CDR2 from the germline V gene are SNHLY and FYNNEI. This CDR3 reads CASSPIDRAQPQHF. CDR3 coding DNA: TGTGCCAGCAGTCCAATAGACAGGGCTCAGCCCCAGCATTTT.

The CDR3 spells CASSLVGRPEAFF. As DNA, the CDR3 is TGTGCCAGCAGTTTAGTGGGGCGGCCTGAAGCTTTCTTT. The gene calls are TRBV27 and TRBJ1-1; D is perhaps TRBD1 (5 bases). CDR1 and CDR2 from the germline V gene are MNHEY and SMNVEV (reference sequence). This CDR3 has 13 amino acids. The V gene lost 2 bases and the J gene lost 6 bases, with 10 bases spanning the gap.

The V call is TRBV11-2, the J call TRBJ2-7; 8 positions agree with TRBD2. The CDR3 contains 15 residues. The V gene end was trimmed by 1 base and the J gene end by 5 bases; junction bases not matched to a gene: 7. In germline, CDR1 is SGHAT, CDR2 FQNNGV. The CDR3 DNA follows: TGTGCCAGCAGCTTAGCGGGCGGGAGGACCGACGAGCAGTACTTC. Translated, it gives CASSLAGGRTDEQYF.

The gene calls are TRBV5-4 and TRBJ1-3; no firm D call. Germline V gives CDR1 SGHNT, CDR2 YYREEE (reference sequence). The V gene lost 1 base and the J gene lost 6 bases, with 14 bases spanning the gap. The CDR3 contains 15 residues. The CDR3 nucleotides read TGTGCCAGCAGCTTGCCTGGGCCGCACGTAAACACCATATATTTT. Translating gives CASSLPGPHVNTIYF. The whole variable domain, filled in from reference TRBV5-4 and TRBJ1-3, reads ETGVTQSPTHLIKTRGQQVTLRCSSQSGHNTVSWYQQALGQGPQFIFQYYREEENGRGNFPPRFSGLQFPNYSSELNVNALELDDSALYLCASSLPGPHVNTIYFGEGSWLTVV.

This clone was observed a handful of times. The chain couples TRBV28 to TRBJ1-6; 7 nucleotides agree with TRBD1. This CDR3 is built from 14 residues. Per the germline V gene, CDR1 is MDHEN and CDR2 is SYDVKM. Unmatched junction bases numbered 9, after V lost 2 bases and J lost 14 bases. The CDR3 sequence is CASSLVQGKFSLHF. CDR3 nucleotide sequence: TGTGCCAGCAGTTTAGTACAGGGGAAGTTTTCCCTCCACTTT.

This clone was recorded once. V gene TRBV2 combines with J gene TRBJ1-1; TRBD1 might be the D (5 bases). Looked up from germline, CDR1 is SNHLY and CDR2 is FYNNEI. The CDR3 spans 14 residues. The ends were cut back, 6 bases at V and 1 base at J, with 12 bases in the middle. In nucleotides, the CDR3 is TGTGCCAGCAGGATGACAGAATCGAACACTGAAGCTTTCTTT. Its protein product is CASRMTESNTEAFF.

As DNA, the CDR3 is TGCGCCAGCAGCTTCGGGGGTAATCAGCCCCAGCATTTT. Translated, it gives CASSFGGNQPQHF. The V and J genes are TRBV5-1 and TRBJ1-5, with D maybe TRBD1 (5 bases). Per germline, CDR1 SGHRS and CDR2 YFSETQ. V dropped 2 bases and J dropped 4 bases, with 7 bases sitting between them. The CDR3 contains 13 residues.

For the CDR3, the DNA is TGTGCCAGCAGCTTAGAACAGGGGAACTACGAGCAGTACTTC. Encoded protein: CASSLEQGNYEQYF. The rearrangement links TRBV7-9 to TRBJ2-7; 7 nucleotides match TRBD1. V shed 1 base and J 3 bases; nucleotides not matched to a gene: 3. The V gene's germline CDR1 is SEHNR and CDR2 FQNEAQ (reference sequence). The CDR3 totals 14 residues.

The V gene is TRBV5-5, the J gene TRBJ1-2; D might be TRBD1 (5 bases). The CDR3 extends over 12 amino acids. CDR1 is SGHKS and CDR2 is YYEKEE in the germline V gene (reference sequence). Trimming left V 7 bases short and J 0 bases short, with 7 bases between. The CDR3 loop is CASLTANYGYTF. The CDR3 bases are TGTGCCAGCCTGACAGCTAACTATGGCTACACCTTC.

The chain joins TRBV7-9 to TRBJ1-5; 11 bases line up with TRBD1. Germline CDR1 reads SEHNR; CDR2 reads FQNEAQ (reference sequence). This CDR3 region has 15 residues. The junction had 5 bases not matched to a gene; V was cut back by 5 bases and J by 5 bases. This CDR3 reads CASSRTGGTDQPQHF. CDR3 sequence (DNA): TGTGCCAGCAGCCGGACAGGGGGCACCGATCAGCCCCAGCATTTT.

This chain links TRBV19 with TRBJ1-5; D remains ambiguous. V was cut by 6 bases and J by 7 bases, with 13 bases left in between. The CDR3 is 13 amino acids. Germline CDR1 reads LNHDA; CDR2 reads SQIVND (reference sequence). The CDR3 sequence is CASRAGWLQPQHF. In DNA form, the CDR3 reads TGTGCCAGTAGGGCGGGGTGGTTGCAGCCCCAGCATTTT.

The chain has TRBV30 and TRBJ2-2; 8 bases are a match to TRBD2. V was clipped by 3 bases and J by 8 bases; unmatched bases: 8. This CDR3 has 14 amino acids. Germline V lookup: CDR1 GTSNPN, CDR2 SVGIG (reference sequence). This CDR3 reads CAWREWASGGELFF. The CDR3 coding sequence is TGTGCCTGGAGGGAATGGGCTAGCGGGGGGGAGCTGTTTTTT.

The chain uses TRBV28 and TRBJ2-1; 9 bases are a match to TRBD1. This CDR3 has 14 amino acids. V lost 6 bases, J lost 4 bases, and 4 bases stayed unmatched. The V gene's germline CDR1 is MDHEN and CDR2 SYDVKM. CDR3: CASSTGGSYNEQFF. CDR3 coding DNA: TGTGCCAGCAGCACAGGGGGCTCGTACAATGAGCAGTTCTTC.